This T cell receptor (beta chain) originates from a study of blood T cell repertoires in COVID-19. Study-level information: The United States, Italy and Spain provided the acute and convalescent COVID-19 samples. Nucleic acid was either cDNA or gDNA, and it came from T cells, B-cell-depleted T cells, or PBMCs.

In the source study's methods: Reference gene primer amplification in the assay estimated nucleated cell counts. This table comes from immunoSEQ multiplex PCR, and its TCRdb copy is limited to in-frame clones, with some not included. The V and J calls and clone size are taken from that table; D and trimming were inferred from the DNA. The data hold 270,000 or so clones, with roughly 80% observed a single time. The sequence came from a woman in her fifties or sixties who had recovered from COVID-19. Sequencing was carried out using peripheral blood.

The CDR3 loop is CASSPGTTYTGELFF. DNA for the CDR3: TGTGCCAGCAGCCCCGGGACTACCTACACCGGGGAGCTGTTTTTT. V is TRBV7-4 and J is TRBJ2-2, with TRBD2 matching over 7 bases. This CDR3 has 15 amino acids. The germline V gene encodes CDR1 SGHVT and CDR2 SQSDAQ. V lost 5 bases and J lost 3; bases outside the gene matches: 6.